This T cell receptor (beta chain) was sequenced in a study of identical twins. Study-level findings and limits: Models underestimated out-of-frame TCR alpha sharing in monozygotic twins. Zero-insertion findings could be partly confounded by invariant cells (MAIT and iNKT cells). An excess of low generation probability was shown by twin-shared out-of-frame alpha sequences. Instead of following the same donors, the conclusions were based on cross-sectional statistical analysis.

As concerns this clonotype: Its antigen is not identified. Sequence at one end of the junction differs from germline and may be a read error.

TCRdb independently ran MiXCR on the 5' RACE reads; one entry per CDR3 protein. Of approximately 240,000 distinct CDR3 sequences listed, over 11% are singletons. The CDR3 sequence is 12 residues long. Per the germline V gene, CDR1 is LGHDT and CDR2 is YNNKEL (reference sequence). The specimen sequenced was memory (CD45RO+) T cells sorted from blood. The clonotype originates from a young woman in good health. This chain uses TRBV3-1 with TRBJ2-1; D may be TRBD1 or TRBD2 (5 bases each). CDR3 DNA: TGTGCCAGCAGCCAAGACTTACGGGGCTTGCTCTTC. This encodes CASSQDLRGLLF.